Presented here are 21 T cell receptor beta chains from one specimen sequenced in a study of blood T cell repertoires in COVID-19. Using immunoSEQ multiplex PCR, the repertoire was profiled, and TCRdb retains in-frame clones only, with some absent. Among about 260,000 clones listed, roughly 82% were seen once. The specimen was PBMCs or T cells enriched from blood (not recorded which). These receptors were collected from a woman aged 45-65 years who had recovered from COVID-19.

This chain connects TRBV20-1 to TRBJ1-1; D call uncertain. CDR3 length: 14 residues. Germline CDR1 reads DFQATT; CDR2 reads SNEGSKA (reference sequence). Deletions cut 3 bases from V and 0 bases from J, with 11 bases between. For the CDR3, the DNA is TGCAGTGCTAGTGACGGCGGGTTGAACACTGAAGCTTTCTTT. It encodes CSASDGGLNTEAFF.

This clone was counted between two and nine times. The chain recombines TRBV28 with TRBJ1-3; unclear D gene. This CDR3 is 14 amino acids long. In germline, CDR1 is MDHEN, CDR2 SYDVKM. Trimming pared 7 bases from V and 0 bases from J, leaving 10 bases between. The CDR3 region has the DNA TGTGCCAGCATTCCCGGGAACTCTGGAAACACCATATATTTT. This gives the protein CASIPGNSGNTIYF.

This clone was observed a single time. The chain uses TRBV3-1 (or the pseudogene TRBV3-2) and TRBJ1-6; D is perhaps TRBD1 (5 bases). CDR1 and CDR2 (germline): LGHDT, YNNKEL (reference sequence). The germline V and J ends were trimmed by 4 bases and 9 bases, with 10 bases remaining between them. The length of the CDR3 is 13 residues. The CDR3 spells CASSRQGSSPLHF. CDR3 DNA sequence: TGTGCCAGCAGCCGGCAGGGTTCTTCACCCCTCCACTTT.

The chain couples TRBV18 to TRBJ1-4; D is undetermined. The CDR3 contains 15 residues. Germline V gene sequence: CDR1 KGHSH, CDR2 LQKENI. The V gene lost 3 bases and the J gene lost 3 bases, with 11 bases spanning the gap. Written as DNA, the CDR3 is TGTGCCAGCTCACCTGGGTTCGGGGCTAATGAAAAACTGTTTTTT. As protein: CASSPGFGANEKLFF.

The chain uses TRBV7-2 and TRBJ2-1; weak D call: TRBD2 (5 bases). Trimming shortened V by 1 base and J by 4 bases, and 14 bases separated the two germline ends. CDR1 and CDR2 (germline): SGHTA, FQGNSA. The CDR3 covers 16 residues. The CDR3 is CASSLGYFERYNEQFF. As DNA, the CDR3 is TGTGCCAGCAGCTTAGGGTATTTTGAGCGGTACAATGAGCAGTTCTTC.

This chain links TRBV4-3 with TRBJ2-3; TRBD2 is a possible D gene (6 bases). This CDR3 region has 17 residues. V was trimmed by 1 base and J by 2 bases, leaving 16 bases between them. Germline V CDR1 and CDR2: LGHNA, YSLEER. The CDR3 is CASSQGGSAGYTDTQYF. The CDR3, as DNA: TGCGCCAGCAGCCAAGGGGGTTCGGCGGGGTACACAGATACGCAGTATTTT.

The CDR3 reads CASSDPPTPGGSETQYF. CDR3 DNA: TGTGCCAGCAGTGACCCTCCCACCCCAGGGGGCTCAGAGACCCAGTACTTC. The chain has TRBV25-1 and TRBJ2-5; 8 bases line up with TRBD1. V shed 3 bases and J 4 bases; nucleotides not matched to a gene: 13. The germline V gene has CDR1 MGHDK and CDR2 SYGVNS. CDR3 size: 17 residues.

A single count supports this clone. The chain carries TRBV30 and TRBJ2-5, with TRBD2 matching over 11 bases. Trimming cost V 4 bases and J 0 bases; bases outside gene matches: 4. Germline loops: CDR1 GTSNPN, CDR2 SVGIG (reference sequence). The CDR3 runs 15 residues. The CDR3 sequence is CAWTSGGRYQETQYF. In DNA form, the CDR3 reads TGTGCCTGGACTAGCGGGGGGCGGTACCAAGAGACCCAGTACTTC.

The chain couples TRBV21-1 to TRBJ2-2; the table gives TRBD2 as D, unverified against the DNA. TRBV21-1 is designated a pseudogene. The CDR3 has 16 residues. The CDR3 spells CASSQYGGMYTGELFF. The CDR3 DNA reads as TGTGCCAGCAGCCAATACGGAGGGATGTACACCGGGGAGCTGTTTTTT.

The CDR3 region has the DNA TGTGCCAGCAGCCGGGCGCAGGGGGCTAACGAGCAGTACTTC. Translated, it gives CASSRAQGANEQYF. V gene TRBV5-5 combines with J gene TRBJ2-7; TRBD1 matches 8 bases. CDR1 and CDR2 (germline): SGHKS, YYEKEE (reference sequence). The ends lost 4 bases at V and 5 bases at J; junction bases unmatched: 8. This CDR3 is 14 amino acids long.

This clone has more than one count but fewer than ten. The chain has TRBV6-2 or TRBV6-3 and TRBJ2-1; maybe TRBD2 (6 bases). Between the trimmed V and J ends, which lost 2 bases and 3 bases, there was a span of 20 bases. The CDR3 length is 18 residues. The germline CDR1 and CDR2 sequences are MNHEY and SVGEGT. The CDR3 spells CASSYSPPSGGVYNEQFF. The CDR3 DNA reads TGTGCCAGCAGTTACAGCCCACCTTCTGGAGGGGTCTACAATGAGCAGTTCTTC.

The chain combines TRBV19 with TRBJ2-2; weak D call: TRBD1 (6 bases). V gave up 4 bases and J gave up 4 bases, with 13 bases separating them. This CDR3 has 15 amino acids. Germline V CDR1 and CDR2: LNHDA, SQIVND (reference sequence). CDR3 residues: CASSTTPRGTGELFF. As DNA, the CDR3 is TGTGCCAGTAGTACAACCCCCAGGGGCACCGGGGAGCTGTTTTTT.

The rearrangement links TRBV2 to TRBJ1-1, with 8 bases that match TRBD1. This CDR3 is built from 15 residues. Germline V gene lookup returns CDR1 SNHLY and CDR2 FYNNEI. After removal of 7 bases from V and 1 base from J, the junction contained 8 bases not matched to a gene. For the CDR3, the DNA is TGTGCCAGCACCAGTCCCGACAGGGGGAACACTGAAGCTTTCTTT. Its translation is CASTSPDRGNTEAFF. Based on the CDR3 plus reference TRBV2 and TRBJ1-1, the full variable domain is EPEVTQTPSHQVTQMGQEVILRCVPISNHLYFYWYRQILGQKVEFLVSFYNNEISEKSEIFDDQFSVERPDGSNFTLKIRSTKLEDSAMYFCASTSPDRGNTEAFFGQGTRLTVV.

The V call is TRBV7-6, the J call TRBJ1-1, with D possibly being TRBD1 (6 bases). The CDR3 loop spans 13 amino acids. The germline CDR1 and CDR2 sequences are SGHVS and FNYEAQ. V was shortened by 5 bases and J by 4 bases, with 11 bases between the two germline ends. CDR3 nucleotide sequence: TGTGCCAGCAGCCAAACAGGGCGCACTGAAGCTTTCTTT. It translates to CASSQTGRTEAFF.

This chain connects TRBV28 to TRBJ1-5; D perhaps matches TRBD1 (6 bases). CDR3 size: 14 residues. The V end lost 6 bases, the J end lost 3 bases, and 12 bases lay between the germline ends. Germline values: CDR1 MDHEN, CDR2 SYDVKM. CDR3 amino acids: CASRRGYDNQPQHF. Written as DNA, the CDR3 is TGTGCCAGCAGGAGGGGGTATGACAATCAGCCCCAGCATTTT.

This chain uses TRBV19 with TRBJ2-7; a weak D match, TRBD1 (6 bases). Germline CDR1 and CDR2: LNHDA and SQIVND (reference sequence). CDR3 size: 14 residues. V lost 1 base and J 1 base, leaving 8 bases between the germline ends. The CDR3 nucleotides read TGTGCCAGTAGTATAGCCACAGGGTCCTACGAGCAGTACTTC. Protein sequence: CASSIATGSYEQYF.

The chain has TRBV7-8 and TRBJ2-1; TRBD2 matches 8 bases. J gave up 10 bases and V 2 bases, and 7 bases lay outside the gene matches. This CDR3 has 14 amino acids. The germline V gene encodes CDR1 SGHVS and CDR2 FQNEAQ. The CDR3: CASSLFSGEWEQFF. DNA of the CDR3: TGTGCCAGCAGCTTATTTAGCGGGGAGTGGGAGCAGTTCTTC. Variable domain in full (rest from reference TRBV7-8 and TRBJ2-1): GAGVSQSPRYKVAKRGQDVALRCDPISGHVSLFWYQQALGQGPEFLTYFQNEAQLDKSGLPSDRFFAERPEGSVSTLKIQRTQQEDSAVYLCASSLFSGEWEQFFGPGTRLTVL.

The V and J genes are TRBV28 and TRBJ2-1; D not resolved. This CDR3 contains 14 residues. Germline V CDR1 and CDR2: MDHEN, SYDVKM. Trimming took 3 bases from V and 0 from J, leaving 6 bases between them. CDR3 DNA sequence: TGTGCCAGCAGTTTCCTAGACTCCTACAATGAGCAGTTCTTC. This codes for CASSFLDSYNEQFF. The full variable domain, rest sourced from reference TRBV28 and TRBJ2-1, is DVKVTQSSRYLVKRTGEKVFLECVQDMDHENMFWYRQDPGLGLRLIYFSYDVKMKEKGDIPEGYSVSREKKERFSLILESASTNQTSMYLCASSFLDSYNEQFFGPGTRLTVL.

In its sample, this clone was seen a few times. The J gene is TRBJ1-3, the V gene TRBV7-2, with 8 bases lining up with TRBD1. V lost 4 bases and J lost 2; bases outside the gene matches: 4. The CDR3 contains 15 residues. The germline gives CDR1 SGHTA, CDR2 FQGNSA. This CDR3 is CASSYDRGPGNTIYF. The CDR3, as DNA: TGTGCCAGCAGCTACGACAGGGGACCTGGAAACACCATATATTTT.

The J gene is TRBJ1-2, the V gene TRBV9; D may be TRBD1 (5 bases). Trimming shortened V by 2 bases and J by 5 bases, and 10 bases separated the two germline ends. Germline lookup yields CDR1 SGDLS and CDR2 YYNGEE. The CDR3 covers 13 residues. CDR3 DNA: TGTGCCAGCAGCGTCGGGGGTAGGTATGGCTACACCTTC. This encodes CASSVGGRYGYTF. Full variable domain (outside the CDR3, taken from reference TRBV9 and TRBJ1-2): DSGVTQTPKHLITATGQRVTLRCSPRSGDLSVYWYQQSLDQGLQFLIQYYNGEERAKGNILERFSAQQFPDLHSELNLSSLELGDSALYFCASSVGGRYGYTFGSGTRLTVV.

The chain combines TRBV4-3 with TRBJ2-7, with D tentatively TRBD1 (5 bases). Trimming shortened V by 0 bases and J by 6 bases, and 9 bases separated the two germline ends. The germline V gene has CDR1 LGHNA and CDR2 YSLEER. This CDR3 contains 13 residues. CDR3 in amino acids: CASSQDSGAEQYF. CDR3 sequence (DNA): TGCGCCAGCAGCCAAGATAGTGGGGCCGAGCAGTACTTC.